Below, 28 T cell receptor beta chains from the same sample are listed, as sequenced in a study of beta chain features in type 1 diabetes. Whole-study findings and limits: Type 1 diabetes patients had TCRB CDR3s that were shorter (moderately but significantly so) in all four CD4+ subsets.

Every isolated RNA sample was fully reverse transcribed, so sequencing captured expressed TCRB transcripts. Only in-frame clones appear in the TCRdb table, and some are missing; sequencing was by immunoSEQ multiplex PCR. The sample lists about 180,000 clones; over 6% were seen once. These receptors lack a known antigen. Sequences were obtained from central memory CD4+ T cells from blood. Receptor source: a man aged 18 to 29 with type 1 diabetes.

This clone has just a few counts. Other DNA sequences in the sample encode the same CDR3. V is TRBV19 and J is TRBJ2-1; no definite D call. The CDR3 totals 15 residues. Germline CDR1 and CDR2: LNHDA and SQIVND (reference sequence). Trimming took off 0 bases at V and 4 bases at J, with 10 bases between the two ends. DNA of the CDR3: TGTGCCAGTAGTATAGACAGAGGAACGTACAATGAGCAGTTCTTC. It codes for CASSIDRGTYNEQFF.

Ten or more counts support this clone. The CDR3 DNA reads as TGTGCCAGCAGCCAAACCATGAGACTAGCGGGAGACAATGAGCAGTTCTTC. Translating gives CASSQTMRLAGDNEQFF. The gene calls are TRBV4-2 and TRBJ2-1; TRBD2 agrees at 12 bases. The V gene end was trimmed by 2 bases and the J gene end by 5 bases; junction bases not matched to a gene: 7. Germline assignment: CDR1 LGHNA and CDR2 YNFKEQ. The CDR3 has 17 residues.

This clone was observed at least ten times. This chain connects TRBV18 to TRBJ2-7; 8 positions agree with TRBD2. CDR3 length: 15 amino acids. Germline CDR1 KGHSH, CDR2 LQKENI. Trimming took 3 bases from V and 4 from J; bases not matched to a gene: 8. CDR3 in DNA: TGTGCCAGCTCACCTGGCAGCGGGAGTGAGTACGAGCAGTACTTC. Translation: CASSPGSGSEYEQYF. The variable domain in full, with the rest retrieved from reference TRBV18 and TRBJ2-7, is NAGVMQNPRHLVRRRGQEARLRCSPMKGHSHVYWYRQLPEEGLKFMVYLQKENIIDESGMPKERFSAEFPKEGPSILRIQQVVRGDSAAYFCASSPGSGSEYEQYFGPGTRLTVT.

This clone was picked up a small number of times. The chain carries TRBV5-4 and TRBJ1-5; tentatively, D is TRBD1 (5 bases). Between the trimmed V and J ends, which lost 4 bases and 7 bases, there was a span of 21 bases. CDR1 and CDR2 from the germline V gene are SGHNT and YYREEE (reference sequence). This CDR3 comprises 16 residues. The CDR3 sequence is CASSQDLPGAGQPQHF. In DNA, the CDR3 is TGTGCCAGCAGCCAAGATCTCCCCGGGGCGGGGCAGCCCCAGCATTTT.

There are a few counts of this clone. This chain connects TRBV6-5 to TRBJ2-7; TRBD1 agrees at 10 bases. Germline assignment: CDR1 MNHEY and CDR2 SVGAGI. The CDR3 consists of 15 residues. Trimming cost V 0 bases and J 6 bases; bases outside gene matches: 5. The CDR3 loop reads CASSYSIGQGGEQYF. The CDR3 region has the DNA TGTGCCAGCAGTTACTCCATAGGACAGGGGGGCGAGCAGTACTTC.

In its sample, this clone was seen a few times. The CDR3 loop is CASSFRLTDTQYF. The CDR3 DNA sequence: TGTGCCAGCAGCTTTCGTTTAACAGATACGCAGTATTTT. This chain links TRBV7-2 with TRBJ2-3; D gene uncertain. CDR3 length equals 13 residues. V lost 3 bases and J 3 bases, leaving 7 bases between the germline ends. Germline V lookup: CDR1 SGHTA, CDR2 FQGNSA. Complete variable domain (other parts from reference TRBV7-2 and TRBJ2-3): GAGVSQSPSNKVTEKGKDVELRCDPISGHTALYWYRQSLGQGLEFLIYFQGNSAPDKSGLPSDRFSAERTGGSVSTLTIQRTQQEDSAVYLCASSFRLTDTQYFGPGTRLTVL.

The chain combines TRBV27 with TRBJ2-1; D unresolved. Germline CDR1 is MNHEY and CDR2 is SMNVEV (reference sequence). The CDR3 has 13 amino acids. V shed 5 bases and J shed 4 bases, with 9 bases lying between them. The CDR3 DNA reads TGTGCCAGCAGTGTAACAGCTTACAATGAGCAGTTCTTC. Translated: CASSVTAYNEQFF.

DNA of the CDR3: TGTGCCAGCAGAAGTCTAGCGGGAGTGAATACGCAGTATTTT. Protein sequence: CASRSLAGVNTQYF. The rearrangement joins TRBV27 to TRBJ2-3, with 10 bases identical to TRBD2. The CDR3 extends over 14 amino acids. The V and J ends lost 6 bases and 7 bases, in that order; junction bases with no gene match: 7. In germline, CDR1 is MNHEY, CDR2 SMNVEV (reference sequence).

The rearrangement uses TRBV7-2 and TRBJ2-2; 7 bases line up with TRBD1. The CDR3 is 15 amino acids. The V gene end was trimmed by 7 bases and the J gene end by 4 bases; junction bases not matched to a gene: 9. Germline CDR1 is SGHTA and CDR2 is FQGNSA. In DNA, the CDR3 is TGTGCCAGCACCACTTCACAGGGGAGCACCGGGGAGCTGTTTTTT. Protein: CASTTSQGSTGELFF. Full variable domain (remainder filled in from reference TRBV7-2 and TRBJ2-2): GAGVSQSPSNKVTEKGKDVELRCDPISGHTALYWYRQSLGQGLEFLIYFQGNSAPDKSGLPSDRFSAERTGGSVSTLTIQRTQQEDSAVYLCASTTSQGSTGELFFGEGSRLTVL.

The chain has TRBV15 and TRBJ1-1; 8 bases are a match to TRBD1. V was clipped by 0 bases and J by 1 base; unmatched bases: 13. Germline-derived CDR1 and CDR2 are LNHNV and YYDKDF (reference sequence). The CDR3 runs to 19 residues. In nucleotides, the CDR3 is TGTGCCACCAGCAGAGAGGCAGGGGGCGCGAGACGCAGGAACACTGAAGCTTTCTTT. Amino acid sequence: CATSREAGGARRRNTEAFF.

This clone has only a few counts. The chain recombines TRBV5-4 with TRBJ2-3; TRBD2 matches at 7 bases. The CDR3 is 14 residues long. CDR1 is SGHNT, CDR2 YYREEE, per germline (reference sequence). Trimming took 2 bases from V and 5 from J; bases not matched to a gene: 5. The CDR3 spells CASSFGRREDTQYF. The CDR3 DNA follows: TGTGCCAGCAGCTTCGGGAGGAGGGAAGATACGCAGTATTTT.

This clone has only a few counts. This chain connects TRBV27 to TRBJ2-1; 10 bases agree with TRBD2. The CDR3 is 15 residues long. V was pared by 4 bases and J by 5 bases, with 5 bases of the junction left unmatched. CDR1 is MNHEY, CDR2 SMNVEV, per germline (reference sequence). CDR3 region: CASSSAGGPHNEQFF. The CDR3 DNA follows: TGTGCCAGCAGTTCAGCGGGGGGGCCCCACAATGAGCAGTTCTTC.

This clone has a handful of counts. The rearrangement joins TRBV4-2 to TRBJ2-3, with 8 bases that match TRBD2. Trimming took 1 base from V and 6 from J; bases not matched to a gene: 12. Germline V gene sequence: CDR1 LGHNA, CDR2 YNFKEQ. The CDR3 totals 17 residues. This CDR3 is CASSQAAGRALKDTQYF. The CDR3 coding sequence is TGTGCCAGCAGCCAAGCGGCCGGGAGGGCCCTGAAGGATACGCAGTATTTT.

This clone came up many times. Here the CDR3 DNA reads TGTGCCAGCAGTACCCTTCACTCGGGCTCCTACAATGAGCAGTTCTTC. This codes for CASSTLHSGSYNEQFF. The V call is TRBV28, the J call TRBJ2-1, with D hard to call. Trimming took 5 bases from V and 0 from J, leaving 14 bases between them. Germline V gene sequence: CDR1 MDHEN, CDR2 SYDVKM. The CDR3 contains 16 residues. Filled out from reference TRBV28 and TRBJ2-1, the complete variable domain reads DVKVTQSSRYLVKRTGEKVFLECVQDMDHENMFWYRQDPGLGLRLIYFSYDVKMKEKGDIPEGYSVSREKKERFSLILESASTNQTSMYLCASSTLHSGSYNEQFFGPGTRLTVL.

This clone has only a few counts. The CDR3 DNA follows: TGTGCCAGCAGCTCCGGACTAGCGGGAGGAACTAGCACAGATACGCAGTATTTT. It encodes CASSSGLAGGTSTDTQYF. The chain uses TRBV11-1 and TRBJ2-3; TRBD2 matches 14 bases. V shed 4 bases and J 0 bases; nucleotides not matched to a gene: 6. The CDR3 spans 18 residues. CDR1 and CDR2 from the germline V gene are SGHAT and FQDESV (reference sequence). The full variable domain, rest sourced from reference TRBV11-1 and TRBJ2-3, is EAEVAQSPRYKITEKSQAVAFWCDPISGHATLYWYRQILGQGPELLVQFQDESVVDDSQLPKDRFSAERLKGVDSTLKIQPAELGDSAMYLCASSSGLAGGTSTDTQYFGPGTRLTVL.

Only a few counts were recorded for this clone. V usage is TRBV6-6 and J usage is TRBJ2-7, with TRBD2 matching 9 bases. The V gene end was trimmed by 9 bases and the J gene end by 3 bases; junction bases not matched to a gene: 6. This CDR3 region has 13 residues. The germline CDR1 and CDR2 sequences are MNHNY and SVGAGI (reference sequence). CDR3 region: CASGAGGSYEQYF. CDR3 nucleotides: TGTGCCAGTGGAGCGGGAGGTAGCTACGAGCAGTACTTC.

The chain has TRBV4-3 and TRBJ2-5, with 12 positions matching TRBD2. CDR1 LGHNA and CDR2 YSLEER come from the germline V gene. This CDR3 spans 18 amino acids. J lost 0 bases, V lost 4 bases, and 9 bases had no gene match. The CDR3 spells CASSPGLAGNLYQETQYF. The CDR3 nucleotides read TGCGCCAGCAGCCCAGGACTAGCGGGGAACCTATACCAAGAGACCCAGTACTTC.

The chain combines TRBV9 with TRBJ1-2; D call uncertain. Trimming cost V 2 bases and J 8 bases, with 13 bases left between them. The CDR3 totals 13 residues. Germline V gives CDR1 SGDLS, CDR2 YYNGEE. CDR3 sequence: CASSVGLHGGYTF. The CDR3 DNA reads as TGTGCCAGCAGCGTGGGCCTACACGGCGGCTACACCTTC.

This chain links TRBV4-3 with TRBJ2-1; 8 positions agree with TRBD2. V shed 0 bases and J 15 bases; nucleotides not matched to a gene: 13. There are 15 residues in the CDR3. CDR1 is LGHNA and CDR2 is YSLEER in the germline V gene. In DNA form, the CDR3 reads TGCGCCAGCAGCCAAGATACGCTCCGAGCGGGGGTGATGTTCTTC. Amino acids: CASSQDTLRAGVMFF.

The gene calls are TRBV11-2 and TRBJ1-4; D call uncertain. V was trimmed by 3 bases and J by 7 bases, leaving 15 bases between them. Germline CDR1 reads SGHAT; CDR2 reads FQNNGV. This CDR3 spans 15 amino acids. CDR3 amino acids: CASSFSPHEGEKLFF. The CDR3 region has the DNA TGTGCCAGCAGCTTTTCCCCCCATGAGGGTGAAAAACTGTTTTTT.

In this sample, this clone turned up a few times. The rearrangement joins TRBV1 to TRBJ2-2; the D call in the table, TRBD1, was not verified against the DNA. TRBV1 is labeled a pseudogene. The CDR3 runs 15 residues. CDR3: CTSKDRRLECRELFF. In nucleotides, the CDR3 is TGCACCAGCAAGGACAGGCGCCTCGAATGTAGGGAGCTGTTTTTT.

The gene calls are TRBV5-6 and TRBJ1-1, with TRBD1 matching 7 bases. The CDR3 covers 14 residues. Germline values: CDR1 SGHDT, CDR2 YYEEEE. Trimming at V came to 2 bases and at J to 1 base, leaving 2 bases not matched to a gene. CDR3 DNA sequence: TGTGCCAGCAGCTTCCAGGGGGGGAACACTGAAGCTTTCTTT. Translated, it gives CASSFQGGNTEAFF. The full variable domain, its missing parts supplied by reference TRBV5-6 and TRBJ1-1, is DAGVTQSPTHLIKTRGQQVTLRCSPKSGHDTVSWYQQALGQGPQFIFQYYEEEERQRGNFPDRFSGHQFPNYSSELNVNALLLGDSALYLCASSFQGGNTEAFFGQGTRLTVV.

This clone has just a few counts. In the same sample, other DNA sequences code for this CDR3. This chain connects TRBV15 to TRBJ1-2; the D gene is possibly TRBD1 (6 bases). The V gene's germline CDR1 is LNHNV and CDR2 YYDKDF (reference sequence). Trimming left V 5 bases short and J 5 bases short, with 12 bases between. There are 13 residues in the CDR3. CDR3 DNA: TGTGCCACCAGCTTGGACAGAGAATATGGCTACACCTTC. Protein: CATSLDREYGYTF. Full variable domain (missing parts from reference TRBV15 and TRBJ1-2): DAMVIQNPRYQVTQFGKPVTLSCSQTLNHNVMYWYQQKSSQAPKLLFHYYDKDFNNEADTPDNFQSRRPNTSFCFLDIRSPGLGDTAMYLCATSLDREYGYTFGSGTRLTVV.

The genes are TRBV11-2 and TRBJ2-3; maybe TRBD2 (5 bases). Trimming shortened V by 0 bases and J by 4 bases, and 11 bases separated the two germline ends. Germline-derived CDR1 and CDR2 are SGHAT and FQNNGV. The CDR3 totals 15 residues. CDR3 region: CASSLDPLEADTQYF. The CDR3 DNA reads TGTGCCAGCAGCTTAGATCCACTAGAGGCAGATACGCAGTATTTT. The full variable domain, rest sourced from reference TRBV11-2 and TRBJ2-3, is EAGVAQSPRYKIIEKRQSVAFWCNPISGHATLYWYQQILGQGPKLLIQFQNNGVVDDSQLPKDRFSAERLKGVDSTLKIQPAKLEDSAVYLCASSLDPLEADTQYFGPGTRLTVL.

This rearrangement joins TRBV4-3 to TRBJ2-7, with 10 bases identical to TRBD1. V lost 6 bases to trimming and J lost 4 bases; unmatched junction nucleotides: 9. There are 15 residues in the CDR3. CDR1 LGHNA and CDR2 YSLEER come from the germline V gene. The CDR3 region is CASSAGTGAMYEQYF. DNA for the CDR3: TGCGCCAGCAGTGCCGGGACAGGGGCAATGTACGAGCAGTACTTC.

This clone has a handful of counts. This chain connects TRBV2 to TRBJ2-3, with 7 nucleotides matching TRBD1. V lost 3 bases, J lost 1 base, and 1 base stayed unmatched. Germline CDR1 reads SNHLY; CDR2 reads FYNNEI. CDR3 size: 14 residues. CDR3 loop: CASSDTGGTDTQYF. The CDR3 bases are TGTGCCAGCAGTGATACAGGGGGCACAGATACGCAGTATTTT.

The CDR3 DNA sequence: TGTGCCAGTAGTGCGCGGGACAGGGGAGGCTACGAGCAGTACTTC. Its protein is CASSARDRGGYEQYF. This sequence joins TRBV19 and TRBJ2-7; TRBD1 aligns across 10 bases. Per germline, CDR1 LNHDA and CDR2 SQIVND (reference sequence). The CDR3 loop spans 15 amino acids. Trimming at V came to 5 bases and at J to 3 bases, leaving 7 bases not matched to a gene.

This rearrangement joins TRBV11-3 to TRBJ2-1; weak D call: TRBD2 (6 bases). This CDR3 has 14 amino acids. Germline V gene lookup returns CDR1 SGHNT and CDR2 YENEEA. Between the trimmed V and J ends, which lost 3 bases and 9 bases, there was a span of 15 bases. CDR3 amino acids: CASSLGLSEAEQFF. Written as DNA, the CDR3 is TGTGCCAGCAGCTTGGGACTTAGTGAGGCTGAGCAGTTCTTC. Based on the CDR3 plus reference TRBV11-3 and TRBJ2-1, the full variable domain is EAGVVQSPRYKIIEKKQPVAFWCNPISGHNTLYWYLQNLGQGPELLIRYENEEAVDDSQLPKDRFSAERLKGVDSTLKIQPAELGDSAVYLCASSLGLSEAEQFFGPGTRLTVL.